The clone carrying this TCR beta chain was picked up a small number of times. The antigen is not known. The data belong to a study of T cell repertoires in cytomegalovirus infection. Across the whole study: Indications came from public TCR beta signatures; they pointed to CMV infection and to a matching HLA type. Findings of the study overall: Identification of carriers of CMV plus the relevant HLA was performed using cumulative public TCR beta family frequency. Clonotypes of TCR beta that were HLA-C-restricted and CMV-specific dominated the ex vivo response.

One entry per CDR3 protein, called by TCRdb with MiXCR from the reads. This sample has 200,000 to 300,000 distinct CDR3 sequences, with roughly an eighth found just once. The CDR3 spans 18 residues. J was trimmed by 0 bases and V by 4 bases; bases with no gene match: 6. Germline V lookup: CDR1 SGHNT, CDR2 YYREEE (reference sequence). The sequence came from a human donor in good health (CMV status not recorded). Some clones in this sample may be carry-over from other donors' samples. J is TRBJ2-1 and V is TRBV5-4; 14 bases line up with TRBD2. Source material: PBMCs. The CDR3 reads CASSGGLAGAYSYNEQFF. CDR3 nucleotides: TGTGCCAGCAGCGGGGGACTAGCGGGAGCTTACTCCTACAATGAGCAGTTCTTC.